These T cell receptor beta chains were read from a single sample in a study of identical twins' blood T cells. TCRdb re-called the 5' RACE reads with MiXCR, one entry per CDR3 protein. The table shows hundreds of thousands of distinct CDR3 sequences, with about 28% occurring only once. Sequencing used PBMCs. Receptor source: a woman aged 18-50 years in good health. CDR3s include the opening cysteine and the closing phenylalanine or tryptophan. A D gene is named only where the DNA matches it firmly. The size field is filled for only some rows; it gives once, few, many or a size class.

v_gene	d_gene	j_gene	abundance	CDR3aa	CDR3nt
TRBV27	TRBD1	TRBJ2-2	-	CASRQGAGGELFF	TGTGCCAGCAGACAGGGGGCTGGCGGGGAGCTGTTTTTT
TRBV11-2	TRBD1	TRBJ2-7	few	CASSYEGARDEQYF	TGTGCCAGCAGCTACGAGGGGGCAAGAGACGAGCAGTACTTC
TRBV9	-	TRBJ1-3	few	CASSFPDGDTIYF	TGTGCCAGCAGCTTCCCCGATGGGGACACCATATATTTT
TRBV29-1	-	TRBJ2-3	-	CSVPEGTDTQYF	TGCAGCGTTCCTGAAGGCACAGATACGCAGTATTTT
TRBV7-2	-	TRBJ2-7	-	CASSLESDNEQYF	TGTGCCAGCAGCTTGGAGAGCGATAACGAGCAGTACTTC
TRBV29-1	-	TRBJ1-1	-	CSALGTDTTEAFF	TGCAGCGCCCTGGGGACGGATACTACTGAAGCTTTCTTT
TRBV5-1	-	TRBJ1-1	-	CASSESVGTEAFF	TGCGCCAGCAGCGAAAGTGTAGGGACTGAAGCTTTCTTT
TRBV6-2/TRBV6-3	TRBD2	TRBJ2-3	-	CASSFRTSGRETDTQYF	TGTGCCAGCAGTTTCCGGACTAGCGGGAGAGAGACAGATACGCAGTATTTT
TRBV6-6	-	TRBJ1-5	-	CASKPNRENQPQHF	TGTGCCAGCAAACCAAACCGGGAAAATCAGCCCCAGCATTTT
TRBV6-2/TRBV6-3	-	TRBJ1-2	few	CASSFRVNYGYTF	TGTGCCAGCAGCTTCCGGGTTAACTATGGCTACACCTTC
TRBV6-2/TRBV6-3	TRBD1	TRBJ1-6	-	CASRIPGQGRKPLHF	TGTGCCAGCAGGATTCCGGGACAGGGACGTAAACCCCTCCACTTT
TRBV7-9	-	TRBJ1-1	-	CASSLGGGRPEAFF	TGTGCCAGCAGCTTAGGGGGGGGTCGCCCTGAAGCTTTCTTT
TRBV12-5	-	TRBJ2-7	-	CASGLGGRFEQYF	TGTGCTAGTGGTTTAGGGGGACGGTTCGAGCAGTACTTC
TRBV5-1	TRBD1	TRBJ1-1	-	CASSSAQGREAFF	TGCGCCAGCAGCTCGGCACAGGGGCGTGAAGCTTTCTTT
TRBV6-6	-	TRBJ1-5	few	CATVGGSNQPQHF	TGTGCCACAGTCGGGGGTAGCAATCAGCCCCAGCATTTT
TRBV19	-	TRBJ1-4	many	CASSPLPPEKLFF	TGTGCCAGTAGCCCCTTGCCCCCGGAAAAACTGTTTTTT
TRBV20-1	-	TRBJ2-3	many	CSARVGDTQYF	TGCAGTGCTCGGGTCGGAGATACGCAGTATTTT
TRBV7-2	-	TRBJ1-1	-	CASSLGIGLSWVFTEAFF	TGTGCCAGCAGCTTAGGTATTGGGCTGTCGTGGGTGTTCACTGAAGCTTTCTTT
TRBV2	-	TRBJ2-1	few	CASSGGSRNTNEQFF	TGTGCCAGCAGTGGCGGCTCCAGAAACACCAATGAGCAGTTCTTC
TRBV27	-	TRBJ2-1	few	CASSESRVEQFF	TGTGCCAGCAGCGAATCTAGGGTTGAGCAGTTCTTC
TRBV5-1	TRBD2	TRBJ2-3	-	CASSFLQSGGRKDTQYF	TGCGCCAGCAGCTTTCTTCAATCGGGGGGGCGGAAAGATACGCAGTATTTT
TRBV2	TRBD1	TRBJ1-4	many	CASRGQGEKLFF	TGTGCCAGCAGGGGACAGGGAGAAAAACTGTTTTTT
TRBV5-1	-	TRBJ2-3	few	CASGFWADSTDTQYF	TGCGCCAGCGGATTCTGGGCAGACAGTACAGATACGCAGTATTTT
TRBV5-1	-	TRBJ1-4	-	CASSLVSATNEKLFF	TGCGCCAGCAGCTTGGTGTCCGCAACTAATGAAAAACTGTTTTTT
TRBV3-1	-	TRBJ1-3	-	CASSQGLTSGNTIYF	TGTGCCAGCAGCCAAGGGCTCACCTCTGGAAACACCATATATTTT
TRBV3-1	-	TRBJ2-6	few	CASSQRGTGANVLTF	TGTGCCAGCAGCCAAAGAGGGACTGGGGCCAACGTCCTGACTTTC
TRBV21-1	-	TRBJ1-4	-	CASSKGQGATNEKLLF	TGTGCCAGCAGCAAGGGACAGGGGGCGACTAATGAAAAACTTCTTTTT
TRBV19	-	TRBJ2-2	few	CASSSSSRLPGELFF	TGTGCCAGTAGTTCTTCATCACGTCTTCCCGGGGAGCTGTTTTTT
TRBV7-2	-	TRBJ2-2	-	CASSPRNMNTGELFF	TGTGCCAGCAGCCCAAGAAACATGAACACCGGGGAGCTGTTTTTT
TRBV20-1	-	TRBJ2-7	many	CSAGLAGLNYEQYF	TGCAGTGCTGGGCTTGCGGGGTTAAACTACGAGCAGTACTTC
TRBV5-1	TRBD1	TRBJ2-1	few	CASSFTGQGYSHEQFF	TGCGCCAGCAGCTTCACGGGACAGGGTTATTCCCATGAGCAGTTCTTC
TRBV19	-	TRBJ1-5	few	CASSWGRSGQPQHF	TGTGCCAGTAGTTGGGGACGGTCAGGTCAGCCCCAGCATTTT
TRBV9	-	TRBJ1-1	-	CASSGMGQTNTEALF	TGTGCCAGCAGCGGAATGGGACAAACGAACACTGAAGCTCTCTTT
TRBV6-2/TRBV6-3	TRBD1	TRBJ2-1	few	CASSYSNRGHGDEQFF	TGTGCCAGCAGTTACTCGAACAGGGGACACGGGGATGAGCAGTTCTTC
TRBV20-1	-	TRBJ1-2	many	CSASGANYGYTF	TGCAGCGCCAGCGGTGCTAACTATGGCTACACCTTC
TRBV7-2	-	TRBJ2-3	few	CAKAVGTDTQYF	TGTGCCAAGGCGGTAGGCACAGATACGCAGTATTTT
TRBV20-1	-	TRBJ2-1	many	CSARGRLRTQADEQFF	TGCAGTGCTAGAGGACGTCTAAGGACCCAAGCAGATGAGCAGTTCTTC
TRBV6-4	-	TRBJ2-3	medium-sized	CASSEGTSTDTQYF	TGTGCCAGCAGTGAAGGGACTAGCACAGATACGCAGTATTTT
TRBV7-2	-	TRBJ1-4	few	CASSFYHQTNEKLFF	TGTGCCAGCAGCTTCTACCACCAAACTAATGAAAAACTGTTTTTT
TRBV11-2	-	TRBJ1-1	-	CASSLGPTTEAFF	TGTGCCAGCAGCTTAGGTCCCACCACTGAAGCTTTCTTT
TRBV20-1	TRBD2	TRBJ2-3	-	CSASDGTSMYF	TGCAGTGCTAGTGACGGGACTAGCATGTATTTT
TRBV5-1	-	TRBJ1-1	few	CASSSRPGGGETEAFF	TGCGCCAGCAGCTCGCGCCCGGGGGGAGGAGAAACTGAAGCTTTCTTT
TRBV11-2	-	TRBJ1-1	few	CASSRVGLGNTEAFF	TGTGCCAGCAGCCGCGTGGGTCTGGGGAACACTGAAGCTTTCTTT
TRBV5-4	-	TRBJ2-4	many	CASSPYLGRDVSKNIQYF	TGTGCCAGCAGCCCTTACCTCGGACGGGATGTTAGCAAAAACATTCAGTACTTC
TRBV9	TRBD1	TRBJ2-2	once	CASSTTQGAAGELLF	TGTGCCAGCAGCACAACGCAGGGGGCGGCCGGGGAGCTGCTTTTT
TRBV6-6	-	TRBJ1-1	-	CACSYGASRNTEAFF	TGTGCCTGCTCCTACGGGGCGAGTCGGAACACTGAAGCTTTCTTT
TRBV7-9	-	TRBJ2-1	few	CASSFRQYNEQFF	TGTGCCAGCAGCTTTCGGCAATATAATGAGCAGTTCTTC
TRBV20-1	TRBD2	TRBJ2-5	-	CSAQGLAGLQETQYF	TGCAGTGCTCAGGGACTAGCGGGCCTCCAAGAGACCCAGTACTTC
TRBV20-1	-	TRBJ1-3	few	CSALAPSGNTIYF	TGCAGTGCTCTCGCCCCCTCCGGAAACACCATATATTTT
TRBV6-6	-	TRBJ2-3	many	CASSSYTDTQYF	TGTGCCAGCAGTTCTTACACAGATACGCAGTATTTT
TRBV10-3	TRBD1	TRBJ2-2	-	CAISTRTGWQELFF	TGTGCCATCAGCACTCGGACAGGGTGGCAGGAGCTGTTTTTT
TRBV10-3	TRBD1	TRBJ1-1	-	CAISPTGINTEAFF	TGTGCCATCAGCCCGACAGGGATCAACACTGAAGCTTTCTTT
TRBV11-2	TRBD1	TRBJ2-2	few	CASSKTPGQGVAGELFF	TGTGCCAGCAGCAAAACCCCGGGACAGGGGGTAGCCGGGGAGCTGTTTTTT
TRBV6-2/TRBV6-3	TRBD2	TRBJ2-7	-	CASSYAGTSGSYEQYF	TGTGCCAGCAGTTACGCCGGGACTAGCGGGAGCTACGAGCAGTACTTC
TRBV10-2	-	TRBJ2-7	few	CATGGSYEQYF	TGCGCCACAGGAGGGAGCTACGAGCAGTACTTC